One and the same sample provided the 31 T cell receptor beta chains below, sequenced in a study of blood T cell repertoires in COVID-19. Sequencing used immunoSEQ multiplex PCR; TCRdb keeps in-frame clones, though not all of them. Of under 250,000 clones in the sample, around 84% were seen once. Source material: peripheral blood. The receptors were gathered from a human donor in a cohort sampled during active COVID-19.

V is TRBV2 and J is TRBJ2-5, with 9 nucleotides matching TRBD1. V dropped 6 bases and J dropped 5; count of bases not matched to a gene: 10. The CDR3 runs 15 residues. The germline V gene encodes CDR1 SNHLY and CDR2 FYNNEI. The CDR3 region is CASSPNGQGSETQYF. DNA of the CDR3: TGTGCCAGCAGCCCTAACGGACAGGGGTCGGAGACCCAGTACTTC.

The chain has TRBV6-5 and TRBJ1-5; 7 bases agree with TRBD1. The V segment lost 6 bases and the J segment 2 bases; nucleotides outside the gene matches: 4. The CDR3 runs 14 residues. Germline V gives CDR1 MNHEY, CDR2 SVGAGI. The chain's CDR3 is CASRGGQGNQPQHF. The CDR3, as DNA: TGTGCCAGCAGAGGAGGACAGGGCAATCAGCCCCAGCATTTT.

A single count supports this clone. The chain recombines TRBV27 with TRBJ1-1; 9 nucleotides align to TRBD1. Germline V gives CDR1 MNHEY, CDR2 SMNVEV (reference sequence). V trimming: 3 bases; J trimming: 4 bases; junction bases outside the gene matches: 9. The CDR3 is made up of 16 amino acids. The CDR3 DNA follows: TGTGCCAGCAGTTTCCTCGCAGGACAGGGGACCACTGAAGCTTTCTTT. Protein: CASSFLAGQGTTEAFF.

The chain couples TRBV7-2 to TRBJ2-1; D perhaps matches TRBD1 (5 bases). CDR3 length: 15 residues. Germline V gene data show CDR1 as SGHTA and CDR2 as FQGNSA. Trimming removed 1 base from V and 4 bases from J, with 11 bases in between. CDR3 sequence: CASSLVGVGYNEQFF. Here the CDR3 DNA reads TGTGCCAGCAGCTTAGTAGGGGTGGGGTACAATGAGCAGTTCTTC.

The gene calls are TRBV28 and TRBJ2-6, with unresolved D. The germline V gene has CDR1 MDHEN and CDR2 SYDVKM. Trimming cost V 7 bases and J 0 bases, with 7 bases left between them. This CDR3 is built from 14 residues. CDR3 loop: CASTTNSGANVLTF. For the CDR3, the DNA is TGTGCCAGCACCACTAACTCTGGGGCCAACGTCCTGACTTTC.

This sequence joins TRBV28 and TRBJ2-5; 7 bases are shared with TRBD1. Germline V lookup: CDR1 MDHEN, CDR2 SYDVKM. This CDR3 comprises 16 residues. Trimming at V came to 6 bases and at J to 6 bases, leaving 16 bases not matched to a gene. CDR3 in DNA: TGTGCCAGCAGCCTACAGGGGTTCAGAGTGAGGAAGACCCAGTACTTC. This translates into CASSLQGFRVRKTQYF.

Worth noting for this clone: This sample includes further DNA sequences coding for the same CDR3. The chain has TRBV27 and TRBJ2-3, with unresolved D. Germline V CDR1 and CDR2: MNHEY, SMNVEV (reference sequence). Trimming shortened V by 6 bases and J by 5 bases, and 15 bases separated the two germline ends. CDR3 length: 14 amino acids. The CDR3 nucleotides read TGTGCCAGCAGCCGCCTCGCTAGTGGAGATACGCAGTATTTT. It codes for CASSRLASGDTQYF.

The chain joins TRBV15 to TRBJ2-5; the D is unclear. V shed 6 bases and J shed 7 bases, with 12 bases lying between them. Germline V gene sequence: CDR1 LNHNV, CDR2 YYDKDF (reference sequence). The CDR3 spans 12 residues. The CDR3 loop reads CATSPSPGTQYF. CDR3 nucleotide sequence: TGTGCCACCAGTCCGAGTCCTGGGACCCAGTACTTC.

The rearrangement links TRBV27 to TRBJ2-1; TRBD1 aligns across 10 bases. The CDR3 sequence is 14 residues long. Trimming cost V 5 bases and J 9 bases; bases outside gene matches: 7. Germline V gives CDR1 MNHEY, CDR2 SMNVEV (reference sequence). CDR3 region: CASSTRQGASEQFF. The CDR3 DNA sequence: TGTGCCAGCAGTACCCGACAGGGGGCGAGTGAGCAGTTCTTC.

This chain joins TRBV18 and TRBJ2-5; D perhaps matches TRBD1 (6 bases). Trimming cost V 1 base and J 1 base, with 10 bases left between them. Germline V gene sequence: CDR1 KGHSH, CDR2 LQKENI. This CDR3 is built from 15 residues. CDR3 protein: CASSPLRQAQETQYF. In nucleotides, the CDR3 is TGTGCCAGCTCACCACTTAGACAGGCCCAAGAGACCCAGTACTTC.

The genes are TRBV6-6 and TRBJ2-1; D possibly corresponds to TRBD1 (5 bases). Per germline, CDR1 MNHNY and CDR2 SVGAGI (reference sequence). Trimming shortened V by 6 bases and J by 4 bases, and 7 bases separated the two germline ends. This CDR3 is 12 amino acids long. The CDR3 spells CASRSGYNEQFF. The CDR3 nucleotides are TGTGCCAGCAGGTCAGGGTACAATGAGCAGTTCTTC.

Written as DNA, the CDR3 is TGTGCCAGCAGACTCCAGGGGACCGGGGAGCTGTTTTTT. Protein: CASRLQGTGELFF. V gene TRBV12-3 or TRBV12-4 combines with J gene TRBJ2-2; D perhaps matches TRBD1 (6 bases). V shed 6 bases and J shed 5 bases, with 10 bases lying between them. CDR3 length: 13 residues.

V and J are TRBV15 and TRBJ2-1; 8 nucleotides align to TRBD1. The germline gives CDR1 LNHNV, CDR2 YYDKDF (reference sequence). V was pared by 3 bases and J by 9 bases, with 4 bases of the junction left unmatched. The CDR3 sequence is 13 residues long. In DNA, the CDR3 is TGTGCCACCAGCAGGGACAGGGTTGGTGAGCAGTTCTTC. Translation gives CATSRDRVGEQFF.

J is TRBJ2-1 and V is TRBV27; TRBD2 matches 16 bases. The germline gives CDR1 MNHEY, CDR2 SMNVEV (reference sequence). V shed 3 bases and J 8 bases; nucleotides not matched to a gene: 7. The CDR3 consists of 17 residues. The CDR3 sequence: CASSLGPGLAGGHEQFF. The CDR3 DNA sequence: TGTGCCAGCAGTTTGGGACCGGGACTAGCGGGGGGGCATGAGCAGTTCTTC.

This clone was picked up one time. The chain is built from TRBV11-2 and TRBJ2-3; 9 bases are a match to TRBD2. CDR1 SGHAT and CDR2 FQNNGV come from the germline V gene. This CDR3 has 16 residues. Trimming took 0 bases from V and 5 from J; bases not matched to a gene: 6. The CDR3 loop is CASSLDEASGVDTQYF. CDR3 sequence (DNA): TGTGCCAGCAGCTTAGATGAGGCTAGCGGGGTAGATACGCAGTATTTT.

The table lists this clone with a few counts. The DNA of the CDR3 is TGTGCCAGCAGCCAAGAGTACGGTGCGGGGAACTATGGCTACACCTTC. As protein: CASSQEYGAGNYGYTF. The rearrangement uses TRBV4-2 and TRBJ1-2; D is ambiguous. Deletions cut 0 bases from V and 2 bases from J, with 13 bases between. The CDR3 is 16 amino acids. Germline-derived CDR1 and CDR2 are LGHNA and YNFKEQ.

As regards this clone: Distinct nucleotide sequences in the sample also encode this CDR3. The chain has TRBV19 and TRBJ2-7; 11 bases align to TRBD1. The CDR3 runs 14 residues. The germline gives CDR1 LNHDA, CDR2 SQIVND (reference sequence). Losses at the gene ends were 1 base for V and 7 bases for J; bases not matched to a gene: 3. CDR3 protein: CASSIGTGGYEQYF. For the CDR3, the DNA is TGTGCCAGTAGTATAGGGACAGGGGGCTATGAGCAGTACTTC. The whole variable domain, remainder taken from reference TRBV19 and TRBJ2-7, is DGGITQSPKYLFRKEGQNVTLSCEQNLNHDAMYWYRQDPGQGLRLIYYSQIVNDFQKGDIAEGYSVSREKKESFPLTVTSAQKNPTAFYLCASSIGTGGYEQYFGPGTRLTVT.

The chain links TRBV7-2 to TRBJ2-7, with TRBD1 matching 7 bases. J was trimmed by 4 bases and V by 2 bases; bases with no gene match: 11. Germline values: CDR1 SGHTA, CDR2 FQGNSA. This CDR3 contains 16 residues. The CDR3, as DNA: TGTGCCAGCAGCTTAAATGAGAGGACAGGACTTTACGAGCAGTACTTC. Its translation: CASSLNERTGLYEQYF.

This chain uses TRBV6-5 with TRBJ2-1; 8 bases line up with TRBD2. This CDR3 is 16 amino acids long. Germline V gene lookup returns CDR1 MNHEY and CDR2 SVGAGI. Germline trimming cut 6 bases from V and 3 bases from J; bases unmatched to any gene: 10. The CDR3 nucleotides read TGTGCCAGCAGCTACGAAAGCGGGAGATACTACAATGAGCAGTTCTTC. Protein sequence: CASSYESGRYYNEQFF.

The sample holds one count of this clone. The rearrangement joins TRBV7-8 to TRBJ2-7, with 13 bases identical to TRBD2. CDR3 length: 15 residues. V lost 4 bases to trimming and J lost 5 bases; unmatched junction nucleotides: 5. Per germline, CDR1 SGHVS and CDR2 FQNEAQ. The CDR3 DNA follows: TGTGCCAGCAGCTCCCCGGGACTAGCGGGACACGAGCAGTACTTC. It translates to CASSSPGLAGHEQYF. The whole variable domain, filled in from reference TRBV7-8 and TRBJ2-7, reads GAGVSQSPRYKVAKRGQDVALRCDPISGHVSLFWYQQALGQGPEFLTYFQNEAQLDKSGLPSDRFFAERPEGSVSTLKIQRTQQEDSAVYLCASSSPGLAGHEQYFGPGTRLTVT.

The CDR3 DNA follows: TGTGCCAGCAGCTCCCCAACCCAGGGGGCAGGTGGCTACACCTTC. As protein: CASSSPTQGAGGYTF. The chain has TRBV7-2 and TRBJ1-2; 8 bases match TRBD1. Trimming took 4 bases from V and 7 from J; bases not matched to a gene: 11. The CDR3 contains 15 residues. Germline CDR1 SGHTA, CDR2 FQGNSA.

V and J are TRBV27 and TRBJ2-1; 8 positions agree with TRBD2. Trimming removed 7 bases from V and 8 bases from J; junction bases left unmatched: 7. Germline V gene sequence: CDR1 MNHEY, CDR2 SMNVEV (reference sequence). The CDR3 runs 13 residues. CDR3 amino acids: CASTSGLVDEQFF. The CDR3 DNA follows: TGTGCCAGCACCTCGGGACTAGTGGATGAGCAGTTCTTC.

V gene TRBV18 combines with J gene TRBJ2-4; 8 positions agree with TRBD1. Germline loops: CDR1 KGHSH, CDR2 LQKENI. V lost 4 bases and J lost 6; bases outside the gene matches: 14. This CDR3 has 17 amino acids. This chain's CDR3 is CASSHQDRGILGNIQYF. CDR3 DNA: TGTGCCAGCTCACACCAAGACAGGGGAATATTGGGAAACATTCAGTACTTC.

The chain recombines TRBV5-1 with TRBJ2-7, with a weak D call TRBD2 (5 bases). This CDR3 has 14 residues. Per germline, CDR1 SGHRS and CDR2 YFSETQ. The ends were cut back, 2 bases at V and 3 bases at J, with 12 bases in the middle. Written as DNA, the CDR3 is TGCGCCAGCAGCTTAACCGGAGACTACTACGAGCAGTACTTC. As protein: CASSLTGDYYEQYF.

The rearrangement links TRBV7-9 to TRBJ2-7; 7 bases agree with TRBD2. The V and J ends lost 3 bases and 1 base, in that order; junction bases with no gene match: 9. The CDR3 length is 16 residues. Germline CDR1 and CDR2: SEHNR and FQNEAQ (reference sequence). The CDR3 loop is CASSFARAGRSYEQYF. The DNA for the CDR3 is TGTGCCAGCAGCTTCGCCAGGGCCGGGAGGTCCTACGAGCAGTACTTC.

The chain links TRBV5-5 to TRBJ2-7; no reliable D call. Trimming shortened V by 4 bases and J by 5 bases, and 10 bases separated the two germline ends. The length of the CDR3 is 12 residues. Germline V gene sequence: CDR1 SGHKS, CDR2 YYEKEE (reference sequence). The CDR3 spells CASSQAINEQYF. DNA of the CDR3: TGTGCCAGCAGCCAGGCCATAAACGAGCAGTACTTC.

The chain has TRBV6-6 and TRBJ1-1; 9 positions agree with TRBD1. This CDR3 region has 15 residues. V lost 6 bases and J lost 2; bases outside the gene matches: 7. Germline V gene sequence: CDR1 MNHNY, CDR2 SVGAGI (reference sequence). In nucleotides, the CDR3 is TGTGCCAGCAGCGATGGACAGGGGTTTAACACTGAAGCTTTCTTT. Its protein is CASSDGQGFNTEAFF.

This chain joins TRBV28 and TRBJ2-1, with TRBD2 as a possible D gene (6 bases). Trimming shortened V by 2 bases and J by 6 bases, and 17 bases separated the two germline ends. CDR3 length: 16 amino acids. Germline CDR1 reads MDHEN; CDR2 reads SYDVKM. The CDR3 loop reads CASSLPQRVRGNEQFF. CDR3 bases: TGTGCCAGCAGTTTACCCCAGCGGGTGCGGGGCAATGAGCAGTTCTTC.

This clone was seen more than once but under ten times. This chain joins TRBV29-1 and TRBJ2-1; TRBD2 matches at 7 bases. The CDR3 extends over 14 amino acids. Germline CDR1 SQVTM, CDR2 ANQGSEA. Unmatched junction bases numbered 4, after V lost 5 bases and J lost 0 bases. For the CDR3, the DNA is TGCAGCGTTCGAGCGGGAAGCTCCTACAATGAGCAGTTCTTC. This translates into CSVRAGSSYNEQFF.

The chain recombines TRBV7-9 with TRBJ1-6; 8 bases agree with TRBD1. Germline V gene sequence: CDR1 SEHNR, CDR2 FQNEAQ (reference sequence). This CDR3 has 15 residues. Unmatched junction bases numbered 5, after V lost 3 bases and J lost 7 bases. The CDR3 loop is CASSFRDRPNSPLHF. The CDR3 DNA follows: TGTGCCAGCAGCTTCAGGGACAGGCCCAATTCACCCCTCCACTTT. The full variable domain, in which reference TRBV7-9 and TRBJ1-6 provide the parts outside the CDR3, is DTGVSQNPRHKITKRGQNVTFRCDPISEHNRLYWYRQTLGQGPEFLTYFQNEAQLEKSRLLSDRFSAERPKGSFSTLEIQRTEQGDSAMYLCASSFRDRPNSPLHFGNGTRLTVT.

The V call is TRBV28, the J call TRBJ2-7; 11 bases are shared with TRBD2. V was clipped by 4 bases and J by 4 bases; unmatched bases: 6. The length of the CDR3 is 15 residues. Germline loops: CDR1 MDHEN, CDR2 SYDVKM. The CDR3 DNA is TGTGCCAGCAGTTCCCTTAGCGGGAGGGCGTACGAGCAGTACTTC. Translated: CASSSLSGRAYEQYF. The full variable domain, rest sourced from reference TRBV28 and TRBJ2-7, is DVKVTQSSRYLVKRTGEKVFLECVQDMDHENMFWYRQDPGLGLRLIYFSYDVKMKEKGDIPEGYSVSREKKERFSLILESASTNQTSMYLCASSSLSGRAYEQYFGPGTRLTVT.